These 24 T cell receptor beta chains came from one sample sequenced in a study of T cell repertoires in cytomegalovirus infection. What these receptors recognize is not known. TCRdb re-called the reads with MiXCR, one entry per CDR3 protein. The sample has under 95,000 distinct CDR3 sequences, 40% to 50% seen once. The source was CD8+ T cells from cultured PBMCs, collected from culture after CMV antigen stimulation. The receptor source for this set is a human donor in good health (CMV status not recorded). Some clones in this sample may be carry-over from other donors' samples.

The chain links TRBV7-9 to TRBJ1-6, with D maybe TRBD1 (5 bases). CDR1 and CDR2 from the germline V gene are SEHNR and FQNEAQ (reference sequence). Trimming took off 1 base at V and 9 bases at J, with 13 bases between the two ends. This CDR3 is 15 amino acids long. CDR3 sequence (DNA): TGTGCCAGCAGCTTAGATGGAGGGACTAGTTCACCCCTCCACTTT. This gives the protein CASSLDGGTSSPLHF.

This chain joins TRBV6-6 and TRBJ1-3; tentatively, D is TRBD1 (6 bases). Trimming took off 7 bases at V and 4 bases at J, with 17 bases between the two ends. The CDR3 is 15 amino acids. Germline V CDR1 and CDR2: MNHNY, SVGAGI (reference sequence). CDR3 residues: CASKDGDTGGNTIYF. The CDR3 DNA reads TGTGCCAGCAAGGATGGGGATACAGGGGGAAACACCATATATTTT.

The rearrangement joins TRBV6-5 to TRBJ2-7; 14 nucleotides line up with TRBD2. CDR3 length equals 15 residues. In germline, CDR1 is MNHEY, CDR2 SVGAGI. V shed 6 bases and J 3 bases; nucleotides not matched to a gene: 4. CDR3 in amino acids: CASRFGTSGGYEQYF. DNA for the CDR3: TGTGCCAGCAGATTCGGGACTAGCGGGGGCTACGAGCAGTACTTC.

This clonotype was seen once. At one boundary the junction diverges from the germline segment, which might be a read error. This chain joins TRBV7-7 and TRBJ2-2, with D possibly being TRBD2 (5 bases). The CDR3 contains 16 residues. Germline V lookup: CDR1 SSHAT, CDR2 FNYEAQ (reference sequence). The CDR3 DNA is TGTGCTAGCAGCTTAGCCCGGACTGGAGCCACCGGGGAGCTGTTTTTT. It codes for CASSLARTGATGELFF.

The chain is built from TRBV4-2 and TRBJ2-1; TRBD2 might be the D (5 bases). The CDR3 is made up of 16 amino acids. Per germline, CDR1 LGHNA and CDR2 YNFKEQ. V lost 0 bases and J 2 bases, leaving 11 bases between the germline ends. CDR3 bases: TGTGCCAGCAGCCAAGATGTCGCGGGCGCCTACAATGAGCAGTTCTTC. This encodes CASSQDVAGAYNEQFF.

This sequence joins TRBV6-6 and TRBJ2-7; 12 bases fit TRBD1. Looked up from germline, CDR1 is MNHNY and CDR2 is SVGAGI (reference sequence). The CDR3 consists of 13 residues. The V segment lost 9 bases and the J segment 4 bases; nucleotides outside the gene matches: 4. The CDR3 DNA follows: TGTGCCAGTGGGACAGGGGGCGGTTACGAGCAGTACTTC. This sequence encodes CASGTGGGYEQYF.

The genes are TRBV30 and TRBJ1-1, with D perhaps TRBD1 (5 bases). CDR1 GTSNPN and CDR2 SVGIG come from the germline V gene (reference sequence). The CDR3 is made up of 14 amino acids. The germline V and J ends were trimmed by 0 bases and 1 base, with 9 bases remaining between them. The CDR3 DNA reads as TGTGCCTGGAGTGTTCAAACAGGGAACACTGAAGCTTTCTTT. Translation gives CAWSVQTGNTEAFF.

The chain links TRBV12-3 or TRBV12-4 to TRBJ1-6; 9 nucleotides align to TRBD1. V trimming: 3 bases; J trimming: 8 bases; junction bases outside the gene matches: 5. This CDR3 has 15 residues. The CDR3 bases are TGTGCCAGCAGTTTGGGACAGGGAATGCATTCACCCCTCCACTTT. This sequence encodes CASSLGQGMHSPLHF.

The genes are TRBV7-2 and TRBJ1-5; 7 bases are shared with TRBD1. CDR3 size: 16 residues. With V trimmed by 1 base and J by 6 bases, 9 bases remained unmatched. Germline CDR1 reads SGHTA; CDR2 reads FQGNSA. DNA for the CDR3: TGTGCCAGCAGCTTAGTTCCGACAGGGTTGAGTCAGCCCCAGCATTTT. Translated, it gives CASSLVPTGLSQPQHF.

The J gene is TRBJ2-3, the V gene TRBV6-1; 9 bases fit TRBD1. Looked up from germline, CDR1 is MNHNS and CDR2 is SASEGT. This CDR3 is 16 amino acids long. V trimming: 11 bases; J trimming: 4 bases; junction bases outside the gene matches: 16. CDR3 sequence reads: CAHSLGAGQGPDTQYF. The CDR3 coding sequence is TGTGCCCATTCTCTGGGCGCGGGACAGGGTCCAGATACGCAGTATTTT.

The gene calls are TRBV27 and TRBJ2-1; D perhaps matches TRBD2 (5 bases). The CDR3 runs 12 residues. V lost 3 bases and J 7 bases, leaving 7 bases between the germline ends. The germline V gene has CDR1 MNHEY and CDR2 SMNVEV (reference sequence). CDR3 bases: TGTGCCAGCAGTTTTCCGGGGAATGAGCAGTTCTTC. Translated, it gives CASSFPGNEQFF.

In its sample, this clonotype was seen a few times. The chain is built from TRBV19 and TRBJ1-5; D is unresolved. Trimming removed 11 bases at V and 1 base at J, with 9 bases between. The CDR3 has 12 amino acids. The germline V gene encodes CDR1 LNHDA and CDR2 SQIVND (reference sequence). The CDR3 is CAANGSNQPQHF. For the CDR3, the DNA is TGTGCCGCAAACGGAAGCAATCAGCCCCAGCATTTT.

For this clonotype: A read error may produce the germline difference seen at one junction end. V and J are TRBV7-8 and TRBJ2-7; 13 bases match TRBD2. This CDR3 contains 17 residues. CDR1 and CDR2 (germline): SGHVS, FQNEAQ. The CDR3 sequence: CANSLFTGTSGIYEQYF. Written as DNA, the CDR3 is TGTGCCAACAGCTTATTTACCGGGACTAGCGGGATTTACGAGCAGTACTTC. The full variable domain, its missing parts supplied by reference TRBV7-8 and TRBJ2-7, is GAGVSQSPRYKVAKRGQDVALRCDPISGHVSLFWYQQALGQGPEFLTYFQNEAQLDKSGLPSDRFFAERPEGSVSTLKIQRTQQEDSAVYLCANSLFTGTSGIYEQYFGPGTRLTVT.

This clonotype was detected only a few times. The rearrangement links TRBV7-9 to TRBJ2-7; D is unresolved. Trimming removed 8 bases at V and 1 base at J, with 12 bases between. CDR3 size: 13 residues. CDR1 is SEHNR, CDR2 FQNEAQ, per germline (reference sequence). The CDR3 loop reads CASDSGESYEQYF. DNA of the CDR3: TGTGCCAGCGACTCGGGTGAGTCCTACGAGCAGTACTTC.

The CDR3 loop is CASSESLWGRYSSYEQYF. CDR3 coding DNA: TGTGCCAGCAGTGAAAGTCTATGGGGACGCTACAGCTCCTACGAGCAGTACTTC. The chain recombines TRBV6-1 with TRBJ2-7; D could derive from TRBD1 or TRBD2 (5 bases each). CDR1 is MNHNS, CDR2 SASEGT, per germline. The CDR3 extends over 18 amino acids. The V end lost 2 bases, the J end lost 0 bases, and 20 bases lay between the germline ends.

The CDR3 DNA sequence: TGTGCCAGCAGTCTTCCCGGTCCTTACGAGCAGTACTTC. It specifies CASSLPGPYEQYF. This chain joins TRBV28 and TRBJ2-7; D is undetermined. V gave up 5 bases and J gave up 4 bases, with 12 bases separating them. This CDR3 spans 13 amino acids. Looked up from germline, CDR1 is MDHEN and CDR2 is SYDVKM.

The chain recombines TRBV13 with TRBJ2-7, with D tentatively TRBD2 (5 bases). The CDR3 is made up of 15 amino acids. Germline loops: CDR1 PRHDT, CDR2 FYEKMQ (reference sequence). Trimming took 10 bases from V and 1 from J, leaving 20 bases between them. The CDR3 sequence: CATGDSIGLSYEQYF. CDR3 DNA sequence: TGTGCCACCGGAGATTCCATCGGACTTTCCTACGAGCAGTACTTC.

This clonotype was recorded a few times. V usage is TRBV6-6 and J usage is TRBJ2-7, with D possibly being TRBD1 or TRBD2 (5 bases each). The CDR3 has 13 residues. Trimming took 10 bases from V and 1 from J, leaving 14 bases between them. The germline gives CDR1 MNHNY, CDR2 SVGAGI (reference sequence). CDR3 DNA sequence: TGTGCCACCACAGGACCGGGGTCCTACGAGCAGTACTTC. As protein: CATTGPGSYEQYF.

This rearrangement joins TRBV6-5 to TRBJ2-1, with 15 bases aligning to TRBD2. The CDR3 covers 15 residues. J gave up 9 bases and V 5 bases, and 5 bases lay outside the gene matches. The germline gives CDR1 MNHEY, CDR2 SVGAGI. CDR3 in amino acids: CASSPRTSGRGEQFF. CDR3 nucleotides: TGTGCCAGCAGTCCTCGGACTAGCGGGAGGGGTGAGCAGTTCTTC.

The chain is built from TRBV6-5 and TRBJ2-2; 8 nucleotides line up with TRBD1. The CDR3 totals 15 residues. The V and J ends lost 5 bases and 6 bases, in that order; junction bases with no gene match: 8. The germline V gene encodes CDR1 MNHEY and CDR2 SVGAGI. This chain's CDR3 is CASSLDRGLAGELFF. The CDR3 bases are TGTGCCAGCAGTCTAGACAGGGGACTGGCCGGGGAGCTGTTTTTT.

For the CDR3, the DNA is TGTGCCAGCAGTCACCGGGACAGGGACACAGATACGCAGTATTTT. The encoded protein is CASSHRDRDTDTQYF. The chain uses TRBV6-2 or TRBV6-3 and TRBJ2-3, with 9 bases identical to TRBD1. CDR1 and CDR2 from the germline V gene are MNHEY and SVGEGT. The length of the CDR3 is 15 residues. V shed 5 bases, J shed 2 bases, and the junction held 5 bases outside the gene matches.

In this sample, this clonotype turned up a few times. The chain joins TRBV7-8 to TRBJ1-4; possibly TRBD1 for D (5 bases). This CDR3 contains 12 residues. Germline V gene data show CDR1 as SGHVS and CDR2 as FQNEAQ. The V and J ends lost 5 bases and 8 bases respectively, with 9 bases between them. CDR3 amino acids: CASSPGGEKLFF. The CDR3 coding sequence is TGTGCCAGCAGCCCCGGGGGGGAAAAACTGTTTTTT.

The V gene is TRBV27, the J gene TRBJ2-1, with 14 bases lining up with TRBD2. The V gene end was trimmed by 4 bases and the J gene end by 5 bases; junction bases not matched to a gene: 10. Germline loops: CDR1 MNHEY, CDR2 SMNVEV (reference sequence). The CDR3 is 18 residues long. DNA for the CDR3: TGTGCCAGCAGTTCGCCTCTCCTGGGACTAGCGGGGGACAATGAGCAGTTCTTC. Its protein product is CASSSPLLGLAGDNEQFF.

This clonotype was observed a few times. The chain is built from TRBV7-2 and TRBJ1-1; no clear D gene. This CDR3 region has 10 residues. V was pared by 9 bases and J by 2 bases, with 4 bases between. Germline V gene lookup returns CDR1 SGHTA and CDR2 FQGNSA. The CDR3, as DNA: TGTGCCAGAAGCAACACTGAAGCTTTCTTT. This translates into CARSNTEAFF.